What follows are 23 T cell receptor beta chains derived from one specimen sequenced in a study of blood T cell repertoires in COVID-19. Profiled with immunoSEQ multiplex PCR; TCRdb holds only in-frame clones, not every one. The sample comprises roughly 280,000 clones, approximately 90% of which are singletons, and about 4% rests with the top ten. Specimen: PBMCs or T cells enriched from blood (not recorded which). The receptors stem from a woman aged 25 to 39 with acute COVID-19.

This clone has just one count. The chain is built from TRBV4-1 and TRBJ2-7, with D perhaps matching TRBD2 (5 bases). CDR1 and CDR2 from the germline V gene are MGHRA and YSYEKL. This CDR3 is 16 amino acids long. V was pared by 1 base and J by 0 bases, with 13 bases between. In nucleotides, the CDR3 is TGCGCCAGCAGCCAAGTTAGGACTCCGAGCTCCTACGAGCAGTACTTC. It codes for CASSQVRTPSSYEQYF.

CDR3 DNA sequence: TGTGCCAGCAGCCAAGGCTCAGGGGCCGGGGAGCTGTTTTTT. This gives the protein CASSQGSGAGELFF. The chain employs TRBV3-1 (or the pseudogene TRBV3-2) and TRBJ2-2; a possible D gene is TRBD1 (6 bases). Trimming took 1 base from V and 6 from J, leaving 9 bases between them. Germline V gives CDR1 LGHDT, CDR2 YNNKEL (reference sequence). The CDR3 consists of 14 residues.

This chain connects TRBV15 to TRBJ2-1; 9 bases align to TRBD1. J lost 7 bases, V lost 5 bases, and 9 bases had no gene match. The germline CDR1 and CDR2 sequences are LNHNV and YYDKDF (reference sequence). CDR3 length: 15 residues. The CDR3 region is CATSSGTGLFNEQFF. The CDR3 DNA reads as TGTGCCACCAGCTCCGGGACAGGGTTATTTAATGAGCAGTTCTTC.

The rearrangement uses TRBV27 and TRBJ2-7, with TRBD1 as a possible D gene (5 bases). The germline V gene has CDR1 MNHEY and CDR2 SMNVEV (reference sequence). V lost 2 bases to trimming and J lost 3 bases, with 14 bases between them. The CDR3 spans 15 residues. The CDR3 DNA reads as TGTGCCAGCAGTTTAATGGGTGGGGCCCACTACGAGCAGTACTTC. Its protein is CASSLMGGAHYEQYF.

This clone was seen only once. The chain uses TRBV6-1 and TRBJ2-7, with a possible D match to TRBD1 (6 bases). Per the germline V gene, CDR1 is MNHNS and CDR2 is SASEGT. The V gene lost 4 bases and the J gene lost 6 bases, with 16 bases spanning the gap. CDR3 length: 14 amino acids. The CDR3 loop reads CASSAAGTSAEQYF. CDR3 DNA sequence: TGTGCCAGCAGTGCAGCCGGGACATCAGCCGAGCAGTACTTC.

This chain uses TRBV6-2 or TRBV6-3 with TRBJ1-5; 8 nucleotides line up with TRBD1. The CDR3 has 16 residues. V lost 3 bases to trimming and J lost 7 bases; unmatched junction nucleotides: 11. Germline values: CDR1 MNHEY, CDR2 SVGEGT. The CDR3 loop is CASSYNGQGVGQPQHF. Here the CDR3 DNA reads TGTGCCAGCAGTTATAATGGACAGGGAGTGGGGCAGCCCCAGCATTTT.

This chain links TRBV18 with TRBJ2-5, with a tentative D call TRBD2 (5 bases). The V and J ends lost 2 bases and 6 bases respectively, with 13 bases between them. This CDR3 has 14 residues. The germline V gene encodes CDR1 KGHSH and CDR2 LQKENI. The CDR3 loop is CASSPVVGEQTQYF. CDR3 nucleotide sequence: TGTGCCAGCTCACCAGTCGTCGGGGAACAGACCCAGTACTTC.

The rearrangement uses TRBV10-3 and TRBJ2-3; D unresolved. The CDR3 sequence is 13 residues long. From germline, CDR1 is ENHRY and CDR2 SYGVKD. The ends were cut back, 0 bases at V and 4 bases at J, with 5 bases in the middle. The CDR3 sequence: CAISESRADTQYF. CDR3 nucleotides: TGTGCCATCAGTGAGTCTCGGGCAGATACGCAGTATTTT.

The CDR3 nucleotides read TGTGCCAGCGGCTTACTAGCGGGAGGGCTTGATGAGCAGTTCTTC. Protein: CASGLLAGGLDEQFF. The J gene is TRBJ2-1, the V gene TRBV28; 13 bases map to TRBD2. The CDR3 is made up of 15 amino acids. J gave up 8 bases and V 8 bases, and 9 bases lay outside the gene matches. The germline V gene has CDR1 MDHEN and CDR2 SYDVKM.

The chain recombines TRBV10-3 with TRBJ1-5; possible D gene TRBD1, 6 bases. V was trimmed by 10 bases and J by 5 bases, leaving 15 bases between them. CDR3 length: 13 amino acids. Germline CDR1 and CDR2: ENHRY and SYGVKD. This chain's CDR3 is CATTRDTDQPQHF. In DNA form, the CDR3 reads TGTGCCACGACCCGGGACACAGATCAGCCCCAGCATTTT.

J is TRBJ2-7 and V is TRBV28; D is undetermined. Per germline, CDR1 MDHEN and CDR2 SYDVKM. Trimming took 5 bases from V and 0 from J, leaving 8 bases between them. This CDR3 is 13 amino acids long. For the CDR3, the DNA is TGTGCCAGCAGTCCCGTCGGCTCCTACGAGCAGTACTTC. Its protein is CASSPVGSYEQYF. Together with reference TRBV28 and TRBJ2-7, the CDR3 gives the full variable domain: DVKVTQSSRYLVKRTGEKVFLECVQDMDHENMFWYRQDPGLGLRLIYFSYDVKMKEKGDIPEGYSVSREKKERFSLILESASTNQTSMYLCASSPVGSYEQYFGPGTRLTVT.

This chain uses TRBV7-2 with TRBJ2-1, with 11 bases fitting TRBD2. V was pared by 0 bases and J by 6 bases, with 4 bases of the junction left unmatched. The CDR3 is 16 residues long. Germline V gives CDR1 SGHTA, CDR2 FQGNSA. This CDR3 reads CASSLAELAGANEQFF. CDR3 DNA: TGTGCCAGCAGCTTAGCGGAACTAGCGGGAGCCAATGAGCAGTTCTTC.

The chain has TRBV6-5 and TRBJ2-7; 9 nucleotides align to TRBD1. J gave up 3 bases and V 6 bases, and 9 bases lay outside the gene matches. Germline CDR1 reads MNHEY; CDR2 reads SVGAGI. The CDR3 has 15 amino acids. The CDR3 nucleotides read TGTGCCAGCAGAGCCGGAGGACAGGGGCGCTACGAGCAGTACTTC. Translated, it gives CASRAGGQGRYEQYF.

V is TRBV11-2 and J is TRBJ1-5; unclear D gene. V was pared by 1 base and J by 3 bases, with 10 bases between. Looked up from germline, CDR1 is SGHAT and CDR2 is FQNNGV. The CDR3 extends over 15 amino acids. The CDR3 coding sequence is TGTGCCAGCAGCTTAGGAGGGCAATTCAATCAGCCCCAGCATTTT. Amino acids: CASSLGGQFNQPQHF.

V is TRBV5-5 and J is TRBJ2-7, with TRBD1 identical over 9 bases. Germline CDR1 reads SGHKS; CDR2 reads YYEKEE (reference sequence). The length of the CDR3 is 17 residues. V shed 3 bases and J 4 bases; nucleotides not matched to a gene: 14. The chain's CDR3 is CASSSDLSQGALYEQYF. CDR3 sequence (DNA): TGTGCCAGCAGCTCGGACCTCTCACAGGGGGCTTTATACGAGCAGTACTTC.

The CDR3 region is CASSPGTRLVNEQFF. CDR3 nucleotides: TGTGCCAGCAGCCCCGGGACTAGATTGGTGAATGAGCAGTTCTTC. The V gene is TRBV28, the J gene TRBJ2-1; TRBD2 matches at 8 bases. Germline CDR1 MDHEN, CDR2 SYDVKM. CDR3 length: 15 amino acids. V lost 6 bases and J lost 7; bases outside the gene matches: 11.

The V and J genes are TRBV9 and TRBJ2-1, with D unclear. The CDR3 spans 14 residues. The V gene lost 0 bases and the J gene lost 7 bases, with 11 bases spanning the gap. The germline CDR1 and CDR2 sequences are SGDLS and YYNGEE. CDR3 region: CASSVATRSNEQFF. CDR3 nucleotides: TGTGCCAGCAGCGTAGCTACTCGGTCAAATGAGCAGTTCTTC.

J is TRBJ1-4 and V is TRBV2; possible D gene TRBD1, 6 bases. The germline gives CDR1 SNHLY, CDR2 FYNNEI. The CDR3 contains 13 residues. Trimming stripped 10 bases from V and 4 bases from J, with 13 bases between. The CDR3 loop is CATQGLGNEKLFF. In DNA, the CDR3 is TGTGCCACTCAGGGGCTTGGTAATGAAAAACTGTTTTTT.

The V call is TRBV27, the J call TRBJ1-1; 8 positions match TRBD1. Germline CDR1 reads MNHEY; CDR2 reads SMNVEV (reference sequence). CDR3 length: 14 amino acids. The trim removed 0 bases at V and 11 bases at J, leaving 8 bases unmatched. The CDR3 DNA reads TGTGCCAGCAGTTTATCGGGGGACAGGCTGATTGCTTTCTTT. As protein: CASSLSGDRLIAFF.

The rearrangement joins TRBV2 to TRBJ1-4, with TRBD1 identical over 9 bases. Per germline, CDR1 SNHLY and CDR2 FYNNEI. The CDR3 consists of 15 residues. V lost 2 bases and J lost 3; bases outside the gene matches: 1. The CDR3, as DNA: TGTGCCAGCAGTGAAAGGACAGGGGCTAATGAAAAACTGTTTTTT. Its protein product is CASSERTGANEKLFF.

The chain has TRBV29-1 and TRBJ2-7; possible D gene TRBD2, 6 bases. The CDR3 spans 12 residues. Germline assignment: CDR1 SQVTM and CDR2 ANQGSEA. V lost 1 base and J lost 6, with 10 bases in between. The CDR3 region has the DNA TGCAGCGTTGAAGCGACTAGTCCCGAGCAGTACTTC. Translated, it gives CSVEATSPEQYF.

This chain connects TRBV5-1 to TRBJ2-2, with 10 bases matching TRBD1. V shed 0 bases and J 4 bases; nucleotides not matched to a gene: 0. Germline V gives CDR1 SGHRS, CDR2 YFSETQ. CDR3 length: 15 amino acids. Here the CDR3 DNA reads TGCGCCAGCAGCTTGGGGACAGGGGGCACCGGGGAGCTGTTTTTT. Protein: CASSLGTGGTGELFF.

The gene calls are TRBV4-1 and TRBJ1-6; no reliable D call. This CDR3 region has 15 residues. V dropped 0 bases and J dropped 9 bases, with 12 bases sitting between them. The germline V gene has CDR1 MGHRA and CDR2 YSYEKL. The CDR3 protein is CASSQEPGVRSPLHF. The CDR3, as DNA: TGCGCCAGCAGCCAAGAACCGGGAGTGCGTTCACCCCTCCACTTT.